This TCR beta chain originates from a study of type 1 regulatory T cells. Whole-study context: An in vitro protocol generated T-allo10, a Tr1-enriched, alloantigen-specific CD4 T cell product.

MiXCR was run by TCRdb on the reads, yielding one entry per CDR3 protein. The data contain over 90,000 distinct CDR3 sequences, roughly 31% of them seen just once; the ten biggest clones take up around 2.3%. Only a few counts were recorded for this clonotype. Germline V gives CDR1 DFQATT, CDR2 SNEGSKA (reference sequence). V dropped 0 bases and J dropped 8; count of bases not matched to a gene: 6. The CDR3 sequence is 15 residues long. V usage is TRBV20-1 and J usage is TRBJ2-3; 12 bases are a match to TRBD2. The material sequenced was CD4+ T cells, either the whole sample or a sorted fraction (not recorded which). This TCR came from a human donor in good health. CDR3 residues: CSARDLAGGPSTQYF. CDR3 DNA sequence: TGCAGTGCTAGAGATCTAGCGGGAGGGCCCTCTACGCAGTATTTT.